This T cell receptor beta chain was found in a study of T cell responses to AZD1222 COVID-19 vaccine. Comments on this clone: The antigen remains undetermined.

Findings and caveats of the study: Recipients of two AZD1222 doses showed rising Spike-specific TCR breadth and depth. Donors in the cohort were predominantly white British and more often female, and clonal diversity was possibly underestimated.

The assay was immunoSEQ multiplex PCR, and TCRdb's table has in-frame clones only and misses some. Of 90,000 to 120,000 clones listed, around nine tenths are singletons. The germline gives CDR1 SGHRS, CDR2 YFSETQ. V shed 2 bases and J 7 bases; nucleotides not matched to a gene: 2. CDR3 size: 14 residues. This chain uses TRBV5-1 with TRBJ2-1; 11 bases fit TRBD2. This TCR derives from an adult in good health. Here the sequenced sample was peripheral blood, taken on day 0 of MenACWY control vaccination. Here the CDR3 reads CASSFSGGANEQFF. The CDR3 DNA sequence: TGCGCCAGCAGCTTTAGCGGGGGGGCAAATGAGCAGTTCTTC.